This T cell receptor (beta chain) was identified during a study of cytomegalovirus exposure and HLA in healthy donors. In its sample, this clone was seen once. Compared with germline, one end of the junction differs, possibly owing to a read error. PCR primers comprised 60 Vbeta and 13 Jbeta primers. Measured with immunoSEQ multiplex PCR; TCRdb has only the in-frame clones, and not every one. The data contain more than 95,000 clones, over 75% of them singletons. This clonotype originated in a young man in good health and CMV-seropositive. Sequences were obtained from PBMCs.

CDR3 amino acids: CSSSQGSGYEQYF. The CDR3 coding sequence is TGTTCCAGCAGCCAGGGGTCGGGCTACGAGCAGTACTTC. This chain connects TRBV7-9 to TRBJ2-7, with TRBD1 as a possible D gene (6 bases). The CDR3 extends over 13 amino acids. CDR1 SEHNR and CDR2 FQNEAQ come from the germline V gene (reference sequence).